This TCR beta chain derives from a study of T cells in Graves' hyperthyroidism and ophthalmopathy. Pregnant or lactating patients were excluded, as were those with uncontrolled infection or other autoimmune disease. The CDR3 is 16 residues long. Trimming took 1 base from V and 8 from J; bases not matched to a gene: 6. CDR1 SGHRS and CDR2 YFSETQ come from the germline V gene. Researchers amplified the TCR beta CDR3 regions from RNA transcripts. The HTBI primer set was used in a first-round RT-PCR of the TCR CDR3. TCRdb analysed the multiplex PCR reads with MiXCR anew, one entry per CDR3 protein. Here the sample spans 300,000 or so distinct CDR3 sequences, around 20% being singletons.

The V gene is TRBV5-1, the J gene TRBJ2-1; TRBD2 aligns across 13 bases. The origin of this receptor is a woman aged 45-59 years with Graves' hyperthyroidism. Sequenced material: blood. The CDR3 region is CASSLTSGGGEDEQFF. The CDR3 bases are TGCGCCAGCAGCTTGACTAGCGGGGGGGGTGAGGATGAGCAGTTCTTC.